One and the same sample provided the 29 T cell receptor beta chains below, sequenced in a study of cytomegalovirus exposure and HLA in healthy donors. The study ran its PCR with 60 Vbeta and 13 Jbeta primers. TCRdb's table, derived via immunoSEQ multiplex PCR, lists solely in-frame clones and lacks some. The profile covers about 280,000 clones, with 70% to 90% appearing a single time and less than 2.5% taken by the ten largest. Sequenced: PBMCs. The origin of the receptors is a young woman in good health and CMV-seronegative.

The V and J genes are TRBV18 and TRBJ2-7; the D gene is possibly TRBD2 (7 bases). Germline V lookup: CDR1 KGHSH, CDR2 LQKENI. V lost 0 bases, J lost 2 bases, and 11 bases lay in between. The CDR3 spans 15 residues. The DNA for the CDR3 is TGTGCCAGCTCACCACCAGGGGGGGCTCCCTACGAGCAGTACTTC. Its protein is CASSPPGGAPYEQYF.

The chain links TRBV5-1 to TRBJ2-1; TRBD2 is a possible D gene (6 bases). The CDR3 contains 15 residues. Per germline, CDR1 SGHRS and CDR2 YFSETQ. V lost 4 bases and J lost 4, with 15 bases in between. The CDR3 DNA reads as TGCGCCAGCAGCGGCGGGGCAAGGGGTTACAATGAGCAGTTCTTC. Translation: CASSGGARGYNEQFF. The full variable domain, completed using reference TRBV5-1 and TRBJ2-1, is KAGVTQTPRYLIKTRGQQVTLSCSPISGHRSVSWYQQTPGQGLQFLFEYFSETQRNKGNFPGRFSGRQFSNSRSEMNVSTLELGDSALYLCASSGGARGYNEQFFGPGTRLTVL.

This clone has a single count. The DNA of the CDR3 is TGTGCCAGCAGCTTAGCGTGGCATGAAGCTTTCTTT. It is translated as CASSLAWHEAFF. The V call is TRBV11-2, the J call TRBJ1-1; D uncertain. From germline, CDR1 is SGHAT and CDR2 FQNNGV. The CDR3 has 12 residues. Trimming shortened V by 1 base and J by 7 bases, and 7 bases separated the two germline ends.

The chain joins TRBV19 to TRBJ2-5; 12 bases are a match to TRBD2. With 6 bases clipped from V and 9 bases from J, the junction kept 5 bases outside the gene matches. The germline V gene has CDR1 LNHDA and CDR2 SQIVND (reference sequence). This CDR3 is 13 amino acids long. The CDR3 DNA reads as TGTGCCAGTAGCCTAGCGGGGGGGCTTGCCCAGTACTTC. Encoded protein: CASSLAGGLAQYF.

J is TRBJ1-2 and V is TRBV2; 7 bases are a match to TRBD1. CDR1 is SNHLY and CDR2 is FYNNEI in the germline V gene. This CDR3 spans 15 amino acids. With V trimmed by 3 bases and J by 0 bases, 4 bases remained unmatched. CDR3 region: CASSDFDRANYGYTF. The CDR3 region has the DNA TGTGCCAGCAGTGACTTCGACAGGGCTAACTATGGCTACACCTTC.

This chain connects TRBV13 to TRBJ2-5, with 7 nucleotides matching TRBD2. CDR1 is PRHDT and CDR2 is FYEKMQ in the germline V gene (reference sequence). V lost 5 bases and J lost 2; bases outside the gene matches: 8. CDR3 length: 15 amino acids. The CDR3 region is CASSTEAGPQETQYF. The CDR3 bases are TGTGCCAGCAGCACCGAAGCGGGACCGCAAGAGACCCAGTACTTC.

This rearrangement joins TRBV5-4 to TRBJ2-3; 12 positions match TRBD2. Germline CDR1 reads SGHNT; CDR2 reads YYREEE (reference sequence). Trimming cost V 2 bases and J 4 bases; bases outside gene matches: 2. This CDR3 region has 15 residues. CDR3 in DNA: TGTGCCAGCAGCTTCCCTAGCGGGGGGGCAGATACGCAGTATTTT. Its protein is CASSFPSGGADTQYF.

This chain uses TRBV6-5 with TRBJ2-7; D perhaps matches TRBD2 (5 bases). Germline values: CDR1 MNHEY, CDR2 SVGAGI. V shed 5 bases and J shed 0 bases, with 11 bases lying between them. The CDR3 is 14 residues long. The CDR3 sequence: CASSTGFSSYEQYF. The CDR3, as DNA: TGTGCCAGCAGTACGGGATTTAGCTCCTACGAGCAGTACTTC.

The V and J genes are TRBV2 and TRBJ2-7, with D possibly TRBD1 on 6 matching bases. This CDR3 is 13 amino acids long. Germline V gives CDR1 SNHLY, CDR2 FYNNEI. Trimming shortened V by 6 bases and J by 9 bases, and 18 bases separated the two germline ends. As DNA, the CDR3 is TGTGCCAGCAGACTGACAGGAGCTCTGGGGCAGTACTTC. Translated: CASRLTGALGQYF.

The V gene is TRBV6-4, the J gene TRBJ2-7; 12 bases are shared with TRBD2. The CDR3 runs 15 residues. Germline-derived CDR1 and CDR2 are MRHNA and SNTAGT. V lost 5 bases, J lost 4 bases, and 6 bases stayed unmatched. This chain's CDR3 is CASSPTSGGPYEQYF. The CDR3 bases are TGTGCCAGCAGTCCTACTAGCGGGGGGCCATACGAGCAGTACTTC.

The rearrangement uses TRBV9 and TRBJ2-2, with D possibly TRBD2 on 5 matching bases. This CDR3 region has 12 residues. V was clipped by 4 bases and J by 7 bases, with 8 bases between them. Germline CDR1 reads SGDLS; CDR2 reads YYNGEE. In DNA, the CDR3 is TGTGCCAGCAGCACGGGGTACGGGGAGCTGTTTTTT. The encoded protein is CASSTGYGELFF.

The chain combines TRBV4-1 with TRBJ2-5; 13 bases fit TRBD2. The CDR3 runs 17 residues. Trimming at V came to 4 bases and at J to 4 bases, leaving 9 bases not matched to a gene. CDR1 MGHRA and CDR2 YSYEKL come from the germline V gene. The CDR3 region is CASSPGGRLAGGETQYF. Here the CDR3 DNA reads TGCGCCAGCAGCCCGGGGGGCAGACTAGCGGGGGGAGAGACCCAGTACTTC.

The CDR3 protein is CAISLPELQGSGNTIYF. The CDR3 DNA reads as TGTGCCATCTCCCTGCCAGAACTCCAGGGATCCGGAAACACCATATATTTT. The chain uses TRBV21-1 and TRBJ1-3; the D call TRBD1 from the table was never checked on the DNA. TRBV21-1 is deemed a pseudogene. This CDR3 region has 17 residues.

The chain recombines TRBV2 with TRBJ1-1, with D possibly being TRBD1 (5 bases). CDR1 and CDR2 (germline): SNHLY, FYNNEI. V shed 8 bases and J shed 0 bases, with 10 bases lying between them. CDR3 length: 13 amino acids. The CDR3: CASWGGMNTEAFF. CDR3 coding DNA: TGTGCCAGCTGGGGGGGGATGAACACTGAAGCTTTCTTT.

This chain joins TRBV12-5 and TRBJ2-1; 7 bases line up with TRBD1. Germline CDR1 is LGHNT and CDR2 is FRNRAP. This CDR3 comprises 12 residues. V trimming: 7 bases; J trimming: 6 bases; junction bases outside the gene matches: 3. This CDR3 is CASENRGNEQFF. CDR3 nucleotides: TGTGCTAGTGAGAACAGGGGCAATGAGCAGTTCTTC.

This chain joins TRBV2 and TRBJ1-2; D possibly corresponds to TRBD1 (6 bases). The CDR3 extends over 14 amino acids. V lost 6 bases and J 2 bases, leaving 13 bases between the germline ends. Germline-derived CDR1 and CDR2 are SNHLY and FYNNEI. The CDR3: CASSRTALNYGYTF. The CDR3, as DNA: TGTGCCAGCAGCAGGACAGCGCTAAACTATGGCTACACCTTC.

The chain links TRBV4-2 to TRBJ2-7, with 7 bases aligning to TRBD2. CDR1 is LGHNA and CDR2 is YNFKEQ in the germline V gene. V gave up 0 bases and J gave up 4 bases; unmatched junction bases: 6. This CDR3 is 15 amino acids long. The CDR3 here is CASSQEWGGTYEQYF. The CDR3 bases are TGTGCCAGCAGCCAAGAGTGGGGGGGGACTTACGAGCAGTACTTC.

This chain connects TRBV11-2 to TRBJ2-1; TRBD2 is a possible D gene (6 bases). Germline assignment: CDR1 SGHAT and CDR2 FQNNGV. The CDR3 consists of 15 residues. V lost 1 base and J 5 bases, leaving 12 bases between the germline ends. CDR3 nucleotide sequence: TGTGCCAGCAGCTTAGGCCGCGGGGTGAACAATGAGCAGTTCTTC. It is translated as CASSLGRGVNNEQFF.

This clone appeared once. This chain joins TRBV9 and TRBJ2-7; 7 bases are shared with TRBD1. Germline V lookup: CDR1 SGDLS, CDR2 YYNGEE. The CDR3 extends over 15 amino acids. V shed 0 bases, J shed 3 bases, and the junction held 6 bases outside the gene matches. The CDR3, as DNA: TGTGCCAGCAGCGTAGAGGGGACAGAGTACTACGAGCAGTACTTC. The encoded protein is CASSVEGTEYYEQYF.

This clone was seen only once. V gene TRBV6-5 combines with J gene TRBJ2-3; TRBD1 matches 10 bases. With 2 bases clipped from V and 4 bases from J, the junction kept 6 bases outside the gene matches. Germline CDR1 is MNHEY and CDR2 is SVGAGI. The CDR3 has 16 amino acids. CDR3 in amino acids: CASSYAGQGRSDTQYF. The CDR3 DNA sequence: TGTGCCAGCAGTTACGCGGGACAGGGGAGATCAGATACGCAGTATTTT.

This clone was seen once. This sequence joins TRBV5-1 and TRBJ2-1; 14 bases line up with TRBD2. Germline values: CDR1 SGHRS, CDR2 YFSETQ. The length of the CDR3 is 16 residues. With V trimmed by 4 bases and J by 6 bases, 6 bases remained unmatched. CDR3 in amino acids: CASSQGLAGGVNEQFF. CDR3 nucleotides: TGCGCCAGCAGCCAAGGACTAGCGGGGGGCGTCAATGAGCAGTTCTTC.

The chain couples TRBV19 to TRBJ2-5; 9 nucleotides align to TRBD2. CDR3 length: 18 residues. The germline V gene encodes CDR1 LNHDA and CDR2 SQIVND (reference sequence). V was clipped by 8 bases and J by 1 base; unmatched bases: 17. The CDR3 DNA reads TGTGCCAGTCATAAGGGGGGAGCTAGCGGGACAACCCAAGAGACCCAGTACTTC. Residues: CASHKGGASGTTQETQYF.

The V gene is TRBV6-5, the J gene TRBJ2-7; a possible D gene is TRBD2 (6 bases). Trimming removed 5 bases from V and 0 bases from J, with 11 bases in between. Germline values: CDR1 MNHEY, CDR2 SVGAGI. The CDR3 length is 14 residues. The CDR3 DNA reads as TGTGCCAGCAGTGGGACTCTTTCCTCCTACGAGCAGTACTTC. This translates into CASSGTLSSYEQYF.

In the case of this clone: The junction departs from germline at one end; a sequencing error may be responsible. The chain recombines TRBV7-9 with TRBJ2-7; 7 bases agree with TRBD2. Per the germline V gene, CDR1 is SEHNR and CDR2 is FQNEAQ (reference sequence). This CDR3 is 14 amino acids long. CDR3 in amino acids: CSSSLIGGNYEQYF. The DNA for the CDR3 is TGTTCCAGCAGCTTAATCGGGGGGAACTACGAGCAGTACTTC.

The chain combines TRBV19 with TRBJ2-6; 9 nucleotides align to TRBD2. The ends lost 7 bases at V and 1 base at J; junction bases unmatched: 8. This CDR3 comprises 17 residues. Germline V gene lookup returns CDR1 LNHDA and CDR2 SQIVND (reference sequence). CDR3 loop: CASMLRGGASGANVLTF. For the CDR3, the DNA is TGTGCCAGTATGTTGCGCGGGGGGGCATCTGGGGCCAACGTCCTGACTTTC. Full variable domain (rest looked up from reference TRBV19 and TRBJ2-6): DGGITQSPKYLFRKEGQNVTLSCEQNLNHDAMYWYRQDPGQGLRLIYYSQIVNDFQKGDIAEGYSVSREKKESFPLTVTSAQKNPTAFYLCASMLRGGASGANVLTFGAGSRLTVL.

V usage is TRBV18 and J usage is TRBJ1-4; no clear D. CDR1 KGHSH and CDR2 LQKENI come from the germline V gene. This CDR3 comprises 14 residues. V lost 3 bases and J 5 bases, leaving 10 bases between the germline ends. The CDR3 loop reads CASSPGGRNEKLFF. The CDR3 nucleotides are TGTGCCAGCTCACCCGGCGGGCGCAATGAAAAACTGTTTTTT. Based on the CDR3 plus reference TRBV18 and TRBJ1-4, the full variable domain is NAGVMQNPRHLVRRRGQEARLRCSPMKGHSHVYWYRQLPEEGLKFMVYLQKENIIDESGMPKERFSAEFPKEGPSILRIQQVVRGDSAAYFCASSPGGRNEKLFFGSGTQLSVL.

J is TRBJ1-6 and V is TRBV5-5; D gene ambiguous. Trimming removed 0 bases at V and 4 bases at J, with 8 bases between. CDR3 length equals 15 residues. Germline V gives CDR1 SGHKS, CDR2 YYEKEE (reference sequence). Here the CDR3 DNA reads TGTGCCAGCAGCTTGGGGCCTTTATATAATTCACCCCTCCACTTT. Protein: CASSLGPLYNSPLHF.

The V and J genes are TRBV5-4 and TRBJ1-1; D ambiguous. Between the trimmed V and J ends, which lost 2 bases and 1 base, there was a span of 6 bases. There are 13 residues in the CDR3. Germline values: CDR1 SGHNT, CDR2 YYREEE (reference sequence). Written as DNA, the CDR3 is TGTGCCAGCAGCTTACAGAGGAACACTGAAGCTTTCTTT. The encoded protein is CASSLQRNTEAFF.

The rearrangement joins TRBV27 to TRBJ1-2; 12 bases agree with TRBD1. CDR3 length: 15 amino acids. Trimming at V came to 5 bases and at J to 6 bases, leaving 7 bases not matched to a gene. Germline-derived CDR1 and CDR2 are MNHEY and SMNVEV (reference sequence). The CDR3 region has the DNA TGTGCCAGCAGTCCCCCGGGACAGGGGGCGAATGGCTACACCTTC. Its translation: CASSPPGQGANGYTF.